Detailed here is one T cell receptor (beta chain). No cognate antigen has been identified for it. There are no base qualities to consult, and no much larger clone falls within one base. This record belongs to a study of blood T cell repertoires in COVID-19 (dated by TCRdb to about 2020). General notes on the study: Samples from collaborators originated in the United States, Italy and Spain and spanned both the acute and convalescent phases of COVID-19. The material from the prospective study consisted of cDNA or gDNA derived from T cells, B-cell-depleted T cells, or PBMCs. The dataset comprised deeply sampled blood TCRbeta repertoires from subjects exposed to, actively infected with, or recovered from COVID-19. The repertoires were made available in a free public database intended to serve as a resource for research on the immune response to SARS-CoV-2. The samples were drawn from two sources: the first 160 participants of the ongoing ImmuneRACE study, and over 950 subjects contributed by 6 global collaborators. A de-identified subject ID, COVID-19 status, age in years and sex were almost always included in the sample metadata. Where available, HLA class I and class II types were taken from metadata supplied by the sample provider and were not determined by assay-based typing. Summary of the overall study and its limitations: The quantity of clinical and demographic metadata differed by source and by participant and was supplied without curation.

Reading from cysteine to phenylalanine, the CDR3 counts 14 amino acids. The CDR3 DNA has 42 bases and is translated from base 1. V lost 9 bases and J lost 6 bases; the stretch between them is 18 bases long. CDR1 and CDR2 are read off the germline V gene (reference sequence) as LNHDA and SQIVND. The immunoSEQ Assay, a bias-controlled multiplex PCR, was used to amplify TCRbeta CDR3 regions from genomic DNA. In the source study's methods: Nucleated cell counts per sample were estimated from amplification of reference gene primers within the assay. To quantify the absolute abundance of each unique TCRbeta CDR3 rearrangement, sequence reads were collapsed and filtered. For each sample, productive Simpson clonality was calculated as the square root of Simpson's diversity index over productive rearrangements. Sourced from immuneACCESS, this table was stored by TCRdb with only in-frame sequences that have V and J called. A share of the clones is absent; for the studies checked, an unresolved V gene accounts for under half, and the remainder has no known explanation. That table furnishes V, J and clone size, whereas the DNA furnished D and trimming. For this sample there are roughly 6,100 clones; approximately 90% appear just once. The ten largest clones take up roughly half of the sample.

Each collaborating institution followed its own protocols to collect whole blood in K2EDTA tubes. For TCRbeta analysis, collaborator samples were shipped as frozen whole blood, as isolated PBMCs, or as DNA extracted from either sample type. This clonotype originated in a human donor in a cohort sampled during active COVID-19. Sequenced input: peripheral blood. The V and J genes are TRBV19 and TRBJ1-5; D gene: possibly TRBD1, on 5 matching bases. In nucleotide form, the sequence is TGTGCCAGCCGTACCGGGACTAAGGCTCAGCCCCAGCATTTT. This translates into CASRTGTKAQPQHF.